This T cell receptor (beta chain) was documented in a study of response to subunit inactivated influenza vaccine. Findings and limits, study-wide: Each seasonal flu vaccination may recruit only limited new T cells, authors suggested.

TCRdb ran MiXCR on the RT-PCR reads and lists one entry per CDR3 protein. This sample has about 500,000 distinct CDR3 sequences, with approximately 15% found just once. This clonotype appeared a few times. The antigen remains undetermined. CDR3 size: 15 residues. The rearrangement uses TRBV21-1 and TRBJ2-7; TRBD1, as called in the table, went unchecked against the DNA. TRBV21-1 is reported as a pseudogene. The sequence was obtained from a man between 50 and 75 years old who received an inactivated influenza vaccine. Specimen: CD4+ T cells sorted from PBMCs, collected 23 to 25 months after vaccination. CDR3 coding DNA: TGTGCCAGCAGCAAAAGAAGCTGGCAGGGGCACGAGCAGTACTTC. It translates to CASSKRSWQGHEQYF.